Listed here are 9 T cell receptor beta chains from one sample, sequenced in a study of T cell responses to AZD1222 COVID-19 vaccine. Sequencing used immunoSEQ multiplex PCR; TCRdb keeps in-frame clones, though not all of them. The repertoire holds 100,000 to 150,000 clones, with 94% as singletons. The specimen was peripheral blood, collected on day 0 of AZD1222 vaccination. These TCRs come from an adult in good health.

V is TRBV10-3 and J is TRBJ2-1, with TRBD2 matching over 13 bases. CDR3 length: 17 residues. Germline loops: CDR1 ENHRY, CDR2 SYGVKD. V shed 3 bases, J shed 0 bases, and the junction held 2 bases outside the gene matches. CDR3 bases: TGTGCCATCAGTGACCGGACTAGCGGGAGCTCCTACAATGAGCAGTTCTTC. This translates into CAISDRTSGSSYNEQFF.

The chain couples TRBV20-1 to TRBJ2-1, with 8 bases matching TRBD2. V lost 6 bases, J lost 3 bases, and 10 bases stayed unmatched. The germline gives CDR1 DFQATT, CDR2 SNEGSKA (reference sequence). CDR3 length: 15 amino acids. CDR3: CSASKSGSVYNEQFF. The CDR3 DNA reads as TGCAGTGCGAGTAAGAGCGGGAGTGTCTACAATGAGCAGTTCTTC.

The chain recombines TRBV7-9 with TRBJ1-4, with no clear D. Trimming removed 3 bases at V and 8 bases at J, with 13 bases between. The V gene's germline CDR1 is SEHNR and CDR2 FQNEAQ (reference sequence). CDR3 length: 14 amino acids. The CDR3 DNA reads TGTGCCAGCAGCTTTGAGGGCCTAGGGGAAAAACTGTTTTTT. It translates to CASSFEGLGEKLFF.

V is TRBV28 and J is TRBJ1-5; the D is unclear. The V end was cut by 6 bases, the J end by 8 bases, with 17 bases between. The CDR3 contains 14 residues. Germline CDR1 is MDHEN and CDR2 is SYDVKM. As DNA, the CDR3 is TGTGCCAGCAGATCCCCTCCCCCGGCGAAGCCCCAGCATTTT. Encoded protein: CASRSPPPAKPQHF.

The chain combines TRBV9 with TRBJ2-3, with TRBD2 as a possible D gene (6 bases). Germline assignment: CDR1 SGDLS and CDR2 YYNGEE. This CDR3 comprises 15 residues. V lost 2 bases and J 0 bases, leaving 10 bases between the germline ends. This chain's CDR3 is CASSVQLASTDTQYF. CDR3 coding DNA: TGTGCCAGCAGCGTCCAGCTAGCGAGCACAGATACGCAGTATTTT. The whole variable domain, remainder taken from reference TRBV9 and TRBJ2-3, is DSGVTQTPKHLITATGQRVTLRCSPRSGDLSVYWYQQSLDQGLQFLIQYYNGEERAKGNILERFSAQQFPDLHSELNLSSLELGDSALYFCASSVQLASTDTQYFGPGTRLTVL.

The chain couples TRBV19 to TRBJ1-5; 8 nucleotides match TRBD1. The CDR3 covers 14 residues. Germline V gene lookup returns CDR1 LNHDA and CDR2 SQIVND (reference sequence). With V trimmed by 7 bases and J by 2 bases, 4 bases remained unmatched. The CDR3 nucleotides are TGTGCCAGTACCGGACAGGGAGGCAATCAGCCCCAGCATTTT. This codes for CASTGQGGNQPQHF.

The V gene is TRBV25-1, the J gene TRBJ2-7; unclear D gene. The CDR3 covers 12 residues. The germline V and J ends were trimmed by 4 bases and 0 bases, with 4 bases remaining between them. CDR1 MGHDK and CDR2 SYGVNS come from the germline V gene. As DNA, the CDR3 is TGTGCCAGCAGTGGTAACTCCTACGAGCAGTACTTC. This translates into CASSGNSYEQYF.

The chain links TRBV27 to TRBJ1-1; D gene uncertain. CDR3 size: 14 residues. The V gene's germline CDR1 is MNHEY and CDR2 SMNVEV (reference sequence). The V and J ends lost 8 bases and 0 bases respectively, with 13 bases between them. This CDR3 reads CASRASEMNTEAFF. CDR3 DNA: TGTGCCAGCCGGGCTTCGGAAATGAACACTGAAGCTTTCTTT.

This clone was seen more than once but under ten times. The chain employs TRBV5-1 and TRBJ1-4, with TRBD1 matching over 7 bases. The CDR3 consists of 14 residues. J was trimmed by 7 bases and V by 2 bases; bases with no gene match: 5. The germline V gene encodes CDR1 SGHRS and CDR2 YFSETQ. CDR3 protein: CASSFEGGSEKLFF. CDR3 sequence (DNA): TGCGCCAGCAGCTTCGAAGGGGGCAGTGAAAAACTGTTTTTT. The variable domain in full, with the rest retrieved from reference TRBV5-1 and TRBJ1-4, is KAGVTQTPRYLIKTRGQQVTLSCSPISGHRSVSWYQQTPGQGLQFLFEYFSETQRNKGNFPGRFSGRQFSNSRSEMNVSTLELGDSALYLCASSFEGGSEKLFFGSGTQLSVL.